This TCR beta chain was sequenced in a study of TIL therapy for anti-PD-1-resistant metastatic lung cancer. The overall study: Patients had a median age of nearly 55 years (range roughly 35-80). Several tumors were EGFR-mutant and two were ALK-rearranged.

Germline CDR1 SGHDT, CDR2 YYEEEE. The CDR3 contains 14 residues. The V gene lost 0 bases and the J gene lost 6 bases, with 9 bases spanning the gap. Sequencing used immunoSEQ v3. Survey-level samples got 1.5 million to 2 million read pairs; deep-level samples got roughly 5-6 million. The method was immunoSEQ multiplex PCR; TCRdb's version includes in-frame clones alone and lacks a portion of them. Of roughly 17,000 clones detected, over 70% appear once; the ten largest clones hold more than 35%. Time point specified: pre-treatment sample, taken before nivolumab and TIL therapy. Sequences were derived from blood, sampled at baseline. This TCR was sampled from a person between 25 and 80 years old with non-small cell lung cancer. This rearrangement joins TRBV5-6 to TRBJ2-2; no clear D gene. The CDR3 spells CASSLGLVPGELFF. Written as DNA, the CDR3 is TGTGCCAGCAGCTTGGGCTTGGTTCCCGGGGAGCTGTTTTTT.